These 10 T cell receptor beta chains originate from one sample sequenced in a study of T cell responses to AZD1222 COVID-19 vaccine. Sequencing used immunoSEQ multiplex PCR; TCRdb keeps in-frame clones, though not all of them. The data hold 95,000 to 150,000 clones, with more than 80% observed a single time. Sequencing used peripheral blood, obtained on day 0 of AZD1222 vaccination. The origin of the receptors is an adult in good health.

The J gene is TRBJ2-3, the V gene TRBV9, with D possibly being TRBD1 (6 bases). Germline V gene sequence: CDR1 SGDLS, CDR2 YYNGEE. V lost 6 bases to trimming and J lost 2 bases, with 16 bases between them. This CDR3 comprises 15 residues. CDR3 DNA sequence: TGTGCCAGCACCCGTATGGACAGAAACACAGATACGCAGTATTTT. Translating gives CASTRMDRNTDTQYF. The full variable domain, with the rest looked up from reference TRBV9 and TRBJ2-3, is DSGVTQTPKHLITATGQRVTLRCSPRSGDLSVYWYQQSLDQGLQFLIQYYNGEERAKGNILERFSAQQFPDLHSELNLSSLELGDSALYFCASTRMDRNTDTQYFGPGTRLTVL.

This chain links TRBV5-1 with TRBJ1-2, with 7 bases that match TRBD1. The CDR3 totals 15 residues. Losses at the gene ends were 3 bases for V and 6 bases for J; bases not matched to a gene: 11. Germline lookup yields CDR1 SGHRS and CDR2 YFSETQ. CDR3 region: CASSSRTGGLDGYTF. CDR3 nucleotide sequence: TGCGCCAGCAGCTCAAGGACAGGCGGGCTTGATGGCTACACCTTC.

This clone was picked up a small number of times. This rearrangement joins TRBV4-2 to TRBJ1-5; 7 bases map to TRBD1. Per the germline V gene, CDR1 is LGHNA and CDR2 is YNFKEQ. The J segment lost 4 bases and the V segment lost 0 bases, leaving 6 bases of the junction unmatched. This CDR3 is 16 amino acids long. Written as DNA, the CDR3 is TGTGCCAGCAGCCAAGATGGGCAGGGGGGAAATCAGCCCCAGCATTTT. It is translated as CASSQDGQGGNQPQHF.

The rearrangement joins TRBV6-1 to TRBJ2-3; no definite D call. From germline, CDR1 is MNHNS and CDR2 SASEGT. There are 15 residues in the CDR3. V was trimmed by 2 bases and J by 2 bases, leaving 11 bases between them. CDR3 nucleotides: TGTGCCAGCAGTGAATTAGTGGCCGACACAGATACGCAGTATTTT. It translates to CASSELVADTDTQYF.

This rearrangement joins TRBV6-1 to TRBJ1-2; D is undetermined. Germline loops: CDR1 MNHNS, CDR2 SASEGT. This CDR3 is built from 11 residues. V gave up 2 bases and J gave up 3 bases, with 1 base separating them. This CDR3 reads CASSEYYGYTF. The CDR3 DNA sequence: TGTGCCAGCAGTGAATACTATGGCTACACCTTC.

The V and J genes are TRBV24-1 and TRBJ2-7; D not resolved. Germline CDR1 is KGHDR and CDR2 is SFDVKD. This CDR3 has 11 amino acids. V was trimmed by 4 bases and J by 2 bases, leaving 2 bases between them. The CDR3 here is CATSDAYEQYF. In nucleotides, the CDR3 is TGTGCCACCAGTGACGCCTACGAGCAGTACTTC.

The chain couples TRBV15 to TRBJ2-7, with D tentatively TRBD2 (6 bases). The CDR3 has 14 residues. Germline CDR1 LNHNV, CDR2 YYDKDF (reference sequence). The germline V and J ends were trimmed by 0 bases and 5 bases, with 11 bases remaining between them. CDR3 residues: CATSRESGAHEQYF. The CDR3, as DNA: TGTGCCACCAGCAGAGAGTCGGGAGCACACGAGCAGTACTTC.

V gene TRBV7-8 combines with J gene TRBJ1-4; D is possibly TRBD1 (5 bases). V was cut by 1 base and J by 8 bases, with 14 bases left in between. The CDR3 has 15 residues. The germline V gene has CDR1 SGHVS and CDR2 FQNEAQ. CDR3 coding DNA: TGTGCCAGCAGCTTAGAGCAGGGTAGAGAAGAAAAACTGTTTTTT. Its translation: CASSLEQGREEKLFF.

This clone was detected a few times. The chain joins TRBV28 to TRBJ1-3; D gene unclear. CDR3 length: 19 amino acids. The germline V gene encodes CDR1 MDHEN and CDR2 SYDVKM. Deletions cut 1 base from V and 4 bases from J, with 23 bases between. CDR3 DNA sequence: TGTGCCAGCAGTTTATCAACGGTGGCGGTAGCCGTTCAAGGAAACACCATATATTTT. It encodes CASSLSTVAVAVQGNTIYF. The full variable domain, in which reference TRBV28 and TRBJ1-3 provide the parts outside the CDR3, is DVKVTQSSRYLVKRTGEKVFLECVQDMDHENMFWYRQDPGLGLRLIYFSYDVKMKEKGDIPEGYSVSREKKERFSLILESASTNQTSMYLCASSLSTVAVAVQGNTIYFGEGSWLTVV.

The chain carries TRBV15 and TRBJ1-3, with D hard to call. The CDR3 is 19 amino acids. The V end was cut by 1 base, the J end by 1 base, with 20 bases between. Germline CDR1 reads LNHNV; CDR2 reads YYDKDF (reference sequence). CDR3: CATSRGEGRFYISGNTIYF. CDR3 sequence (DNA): TGTGCCACCAGCAGAGGGGAGGGTAGGTTTTACATTTCTGGAAACACCATATATTTT.